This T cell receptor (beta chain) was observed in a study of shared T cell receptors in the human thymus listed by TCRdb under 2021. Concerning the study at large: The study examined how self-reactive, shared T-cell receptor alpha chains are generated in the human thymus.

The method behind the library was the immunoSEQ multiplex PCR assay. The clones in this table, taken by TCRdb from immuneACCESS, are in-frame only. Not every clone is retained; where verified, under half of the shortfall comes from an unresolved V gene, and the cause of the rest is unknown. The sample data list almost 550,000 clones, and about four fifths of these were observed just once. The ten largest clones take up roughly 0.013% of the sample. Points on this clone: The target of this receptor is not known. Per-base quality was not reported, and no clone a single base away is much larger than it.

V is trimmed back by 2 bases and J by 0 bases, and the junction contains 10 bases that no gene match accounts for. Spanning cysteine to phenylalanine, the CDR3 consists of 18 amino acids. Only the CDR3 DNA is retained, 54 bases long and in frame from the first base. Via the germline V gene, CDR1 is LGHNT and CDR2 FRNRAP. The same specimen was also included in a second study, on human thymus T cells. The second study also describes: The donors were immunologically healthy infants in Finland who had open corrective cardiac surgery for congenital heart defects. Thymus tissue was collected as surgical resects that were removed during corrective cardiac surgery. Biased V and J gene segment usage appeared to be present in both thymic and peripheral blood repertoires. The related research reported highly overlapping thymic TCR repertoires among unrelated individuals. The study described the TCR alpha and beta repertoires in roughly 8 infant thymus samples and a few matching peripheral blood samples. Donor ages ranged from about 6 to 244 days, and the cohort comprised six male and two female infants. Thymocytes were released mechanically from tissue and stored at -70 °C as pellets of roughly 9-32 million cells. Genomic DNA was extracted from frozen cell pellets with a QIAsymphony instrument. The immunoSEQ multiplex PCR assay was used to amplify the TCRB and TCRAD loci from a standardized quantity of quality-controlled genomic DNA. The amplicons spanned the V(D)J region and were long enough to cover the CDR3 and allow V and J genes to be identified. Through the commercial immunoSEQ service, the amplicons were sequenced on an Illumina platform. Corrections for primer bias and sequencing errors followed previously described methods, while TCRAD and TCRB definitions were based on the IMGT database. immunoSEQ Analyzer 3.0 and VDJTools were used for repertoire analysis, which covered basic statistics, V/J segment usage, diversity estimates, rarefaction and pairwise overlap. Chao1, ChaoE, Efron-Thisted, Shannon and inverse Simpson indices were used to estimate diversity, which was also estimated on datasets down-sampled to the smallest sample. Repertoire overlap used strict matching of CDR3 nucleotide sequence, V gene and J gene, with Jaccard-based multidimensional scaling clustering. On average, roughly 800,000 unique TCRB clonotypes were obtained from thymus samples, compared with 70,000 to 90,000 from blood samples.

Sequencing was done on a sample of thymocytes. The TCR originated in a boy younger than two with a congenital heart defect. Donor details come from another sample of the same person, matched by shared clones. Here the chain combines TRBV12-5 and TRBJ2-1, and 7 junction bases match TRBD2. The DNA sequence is TGTGCTAGTGGTTTGAACTTCGCGGGAGAGAGCTCCTACAATGAGCAGTTCTTC. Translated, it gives CASGLNFAGESSYNEQFF.